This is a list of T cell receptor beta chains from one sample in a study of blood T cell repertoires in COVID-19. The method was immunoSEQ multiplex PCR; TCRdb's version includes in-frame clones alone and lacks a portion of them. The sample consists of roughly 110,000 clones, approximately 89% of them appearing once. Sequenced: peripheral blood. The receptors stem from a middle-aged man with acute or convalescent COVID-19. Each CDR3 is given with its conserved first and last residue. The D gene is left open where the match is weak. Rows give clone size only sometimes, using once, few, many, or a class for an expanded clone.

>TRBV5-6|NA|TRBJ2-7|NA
TGTGCCAGCAGTTCCTTATGGAGAACTAGAACCTACGAGCAGTACTTC
CASSSLWRTRTYEQYF
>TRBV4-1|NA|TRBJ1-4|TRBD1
TGCGCCAGCAGCCAACGACAGGGGAATGAAAAACTGTTTTTT
CASSQRQGNEKLFF
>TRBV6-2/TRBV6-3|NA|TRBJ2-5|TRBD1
TGTGCCAGCAGTAAATCCCGGACAGGGTTACGACTTGCTACCCAGTACTTC
CASSKSRTGLRLATQYF
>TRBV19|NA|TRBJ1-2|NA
TGTGCCAGTAGCAACTCAGGGGTTGCTGGCTACACCTTC
CASSNSGVAGYTF
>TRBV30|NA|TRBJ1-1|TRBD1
TGTGCCTGGAGTGGGGGCTCCGGGGCAGGGGGTAGAGGCACTGAAGCTTTCTTT
CAWSGGSGAGGRGTEAFF
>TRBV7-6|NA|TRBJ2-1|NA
TGTGCCAGCAGCTCCTTACGGACAGACAATGAGCAGTTCTTC
CASSSLRTDNEQFF
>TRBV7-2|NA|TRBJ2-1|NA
TGTGCCAGCAGCTCTTGGGGCTCCTCCTACAATGAGCAGTTCTTC
CASSSWGSSYNEQFF
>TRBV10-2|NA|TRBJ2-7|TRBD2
TGCGCCAGCAGTGGACTAAGCGGGAGCGGGGCCTACGAGCAGTACTTC
CASSGLSGSGAYEQYF
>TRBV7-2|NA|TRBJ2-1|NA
TGTGCCAGCAGCTTAGGCGGGATTAACCCCAATGAGCAGTTCTTC
CASSLGGINPNEQFF
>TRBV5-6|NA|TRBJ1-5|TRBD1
TGTGCCAGCAGCCGGAATACAGGGGCCAGCAATCAGCCCCAGCATTTT
CASSRNTGASNQPQHF
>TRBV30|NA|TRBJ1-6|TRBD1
TGTGCCTGGAACCTGGGACAGGGGGTTTTTTCACCCCTCCACTTT
CAWNLGQGVFSPLHF
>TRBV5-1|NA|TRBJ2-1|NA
TGCGCCAGCAACTCCAACTACGGATCCTCCTACAATGAGCAGTTCTTC
CASNSNYGSSYNEQFF
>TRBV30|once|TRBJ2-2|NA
TGTGCCTGGAGTGCGGGGTCGAACACCGGGGAGCTGTTTTTT
CAWSAGSNTGELFF
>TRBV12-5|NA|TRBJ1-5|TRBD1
TGTGCTAGTGGAACAACAGGGGAGCTAGGTCAGCCCCAGCATTTT
CASGTTGELGQPQHF
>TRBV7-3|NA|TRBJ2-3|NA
TGTGCCAGCAGCTTATCGGGGGTCTACACAGATACGCAGTATTTT
CASSLSGVYTDTQYF
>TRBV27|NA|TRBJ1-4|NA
TGTGCCAGCGGATCCGTGGTGGAGGGCGAAAAACTGTTTTTT
CASGSVVEGEKLFF
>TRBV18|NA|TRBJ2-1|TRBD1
TGTGCCAGCTCTACCGGGACAGGGCCGGGCAATGAGCAGTTCTTC
CASSTGTGPGNEQFF
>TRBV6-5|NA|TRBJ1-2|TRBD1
TGTGCCAGCAGTCGGGACAGGGTGAACTATGGCTACACCTTC
CASSRDRVNYGYTF
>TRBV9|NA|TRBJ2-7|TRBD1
TGTGCCAGCAGCGTAGACCGGGACAGGGGATACGAGCAGTACTTC
CASSVDRDRGYEQYF
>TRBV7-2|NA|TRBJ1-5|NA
TGTGCCAGCAGCCCCCAGGGTTCTTATAGCAATCAGCCCCAGCATTTT
CASSPQGSYSNQPQHF
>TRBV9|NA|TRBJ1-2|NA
TGTGCCAGCAGCGTCGACTCGGAACAGGGAAGACCTAACTATGGCTACACCTTC
CASSVDSEQGRPNYGYTF
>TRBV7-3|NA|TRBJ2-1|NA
TGTGCCAGCAGCTTAAGTTCGGACAATGAGCAGTTCTTC
CASSLSSDNEQFF
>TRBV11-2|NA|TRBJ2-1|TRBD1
TGTGCCAGCAGCTCGAAGGGACAGGGGGCCTACAATGAGCAGTTCTTC
CASSSKGQGAYNEQFF
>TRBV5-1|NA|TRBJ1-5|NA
TGCGCCAGCAGCCGAGAGGGTGGCAATCAGCCCCAGCATTTT
CASSREGGNQPQHF
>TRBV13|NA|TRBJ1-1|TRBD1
TGTGCCAGCAGCCCGACGAACAGGGGTTTGGGGACTGAAGCTTTCTTT
CASSPTNRGLGTEAFF
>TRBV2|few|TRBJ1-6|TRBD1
TGTGCCAGCAGTGAGGGGACAGGGCGGAATTCACCCCTCCACTTT
CASSEGTGRNSPLHF
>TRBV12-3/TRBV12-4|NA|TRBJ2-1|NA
TGTGCCAGCAGTTCGACAGACCCTGAGCAGTTCTTC
CASSSTDPEQFF
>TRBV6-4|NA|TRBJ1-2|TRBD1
TGTGCCAGCAGCCGCGAGCCGGGACAGGATTATGGCTACACCTTC
CASSREPGQDYGYTF
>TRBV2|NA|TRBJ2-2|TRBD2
TGTGCCAGCAGTCCCCGGGGGGTGAACACCGGGGAGCTGTTTTTT
CASSPRGVNTGELFF
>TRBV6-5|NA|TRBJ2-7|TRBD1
TGTGCCAGCAGTTACTCTGACAGGGGGCGCGAGCAGTACTTC
CASSYSDRGREQYF